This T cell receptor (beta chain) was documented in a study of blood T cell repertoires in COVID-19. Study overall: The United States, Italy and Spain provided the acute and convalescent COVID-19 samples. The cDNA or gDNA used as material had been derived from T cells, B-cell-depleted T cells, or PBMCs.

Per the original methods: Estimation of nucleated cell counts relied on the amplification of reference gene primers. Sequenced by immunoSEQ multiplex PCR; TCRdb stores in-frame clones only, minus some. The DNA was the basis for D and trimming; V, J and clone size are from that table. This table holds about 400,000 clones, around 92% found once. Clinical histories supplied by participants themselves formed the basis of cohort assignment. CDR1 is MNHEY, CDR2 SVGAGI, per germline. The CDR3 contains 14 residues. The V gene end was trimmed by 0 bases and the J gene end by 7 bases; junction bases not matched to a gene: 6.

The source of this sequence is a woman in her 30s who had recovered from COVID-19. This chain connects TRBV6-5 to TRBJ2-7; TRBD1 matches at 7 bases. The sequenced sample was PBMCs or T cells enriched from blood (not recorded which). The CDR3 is CASSYSRGSGEQYF. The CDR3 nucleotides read TGTGCCAGCAGTTACTCCAGGGGGTCTGGAGAGCAGTACTTC.